The 30 T cell receptor beta chains below were found in one sample sequenced in a study. TCRdb re-analysed the 5' RACE reads in MiXCR, keeping a single row per CDR3 protein. The profile shows roughly 10,000 distinct CDR3 sequences, roughly 34% of them singletons. Tregs were sorted as CD4+CD25+CD127-/low cells. The material sequenced was Tregs sorted from blood. These receptors all come from a female donor with breast cancer.

This clonotype was counted only a few times. The V call is TRBV4-3, the J call TRBJ1-2, with TRBD1 identical over 7 bases. Germline trimming cut 3 bases from V and 8 bases from J; bases unmatched to any gene: 12. CDR1 LGHNA and CDR2 YSLEER come from the germline V gene. There are 15 residues in the CDR3. The chain's CDR3 is CASSQDQRTGGGYTF. Written as DNA, the CDR3 is TGCGCCAGCAGCCAGGATCAGCGGACAGGCGGCGGCTACACCTTC.

A remark on this clonotype: A clone one base away is much larger, so this may be a read error. This chain connects TRBV6-2 or TRBV6-3 to TRBJ1-1; D not resolved. This CDR3 is 15 amino acids long. Trimming shortened V by 4 bases and J by 4 bases, and 16 bases separated the two germline ends. The V gene's germline CDR1 is MNHEY and CDR2 SVGEGT. CDR3 in amino acids: CASSFMRLRRTEAFF. The DNA for the CDR3 is TGTGCCAGCAGTTTTATGAGGTTACGGCGCACTGAAGCTTTCTTT.

This clonotype was found a few times. The chain joins TRBV5-1 to TRBJ2-1; 7 bases match TRBD2. The CDR3 is 15 residues long. Trimming removed 0 bases from V and 6 bases from J; junction bases left unmatched: 6. Germline assignment: CDR1 SGHRS and CDR2 YFSETQ. The CDR3 nucleotides read TGCGCCAGCAGCTTGGGGGCTAGCGGTTTCAATGAGCAGTTCTTC. Its translation is CASSLGASGFNEQFF.

As regards this clonotype: The junction departs from the called germline gene at one end, perhaps through a read error. V usage is TRBV20-1 and J usage is TRBJ2-7; 15 bases line up with TRBD2. This CDR3 region has 16 residues. CDR1 DFQATT and CDR2 SNEGSKA come from the germline V gene (reference sequence). CDR3 bases: TGCAGTGCTAGGCGGGAGGGACTAGCGGGAGGTCCCGAGCGGTACTTC. Translated: CSARREGLAGGPERYF.

By share of the sample, this clonotype is medium-sized. CDR3 nucleotide sequence: TGCAGTGCTGCGAGACAGCGGGGGAATGAGCAGTTCTTC. It specifies CSAARQRGNEQFF. The chain employs TRBV20-1 and TRBJ2-1; 8 bases are shared with TRBD2. The V and J ends lost 5 bases and 7 bases, in that order; junction bases with no gene match: 7. Germline CDR1 DFQATT, CDR2 SNEGSKA (reference sequence). This CDR3 spans 13 amino acids.

Points on this clonotype: This could be a read error, since a much larger clone is one nucleotide away. The CDR3 does not close with the conserved phenylalanine or tryptophan, likely indicating a read error. The CDR3 sequence is CAGSGKMDNEQFL. In DNA, the CDR3 is TGTGCCGGCTCCGGGAAAATGGACAATGAGCAGTTCCTC. The genes are TRBV18 and TRBJ2-1; TRBD2 is a possible D gene (5 bases). Germline CDR1 is KGHSH and CDR2 is LQKENI. This CDR3 region has 13 residues.

CDR3: CAWNDRDLAFF. In nucleotides, the CDR3 is TGTGCCTGGAATGACAGGGATTTGGCTTTCTTT. This chain joins TRBV30 and TRBJ1-1, with 7 positions matching TRBD1. Germline lookup yields CDR1 GTSNPN and CDR2 SVGIG (reference sequence). CDR3 length equals 11 residues. V was clipped by 4 bases and J by 11 bases; unmatched bases: 7.

This clonotype qualifies as medium-sized. The chain employs TRBV20-1 and TRBJ2-3, with 8 bases identical to TRBD2. Germline CDR1 and CDR2: DFQATT and SNEGSKA (reference sequence). The CDR3 spans 13 residues. The CDR3: CSEREPNTDTQYF. The DNA for the CDR3 is TGCAGCGAGCGGGAGCCGAACACAGATACGCAGTATTTT.

In this sample, this clonotype turned up a few times. The chain uses TRBV20-1 and TRBJ2-5, with D unclear. The CDR3 consists of 12 residues. V was clipped by 3 bases and J by 5 bases, with 10 bases between them. CDR1 is DFQATT, CDR2 SNEGSKA, per germline (reference sequence). The CDR3 coding sequence is TGCAGTGCTAGGTCGTCAGCGGAGACCCAGTACTTC. This translates into CSARSSAETQYF.

This chain links TRBV7-2 with TRBJ2-7; D not resolved. The CDR3 has 14 residues. From germline, CDR1 is SGHTA and CDR2 FQGNSA. V was trimmed by 2 bases and J by 4 bases, leaving 12 bases between them. The CDR3 loop reads CASSLQMDRYEQYF. The CDR3 region has the DNA TGTGCCAGCAGCTTACAAATGGACCGGTACGAGCAGTACTTC.

There are a few counts of this clonotype. The chain employs TRBV10-3 and TRBJ2-2, with TRBD2 matching 10 bases. The CDR3 is made up of 15 amino acids. V gave up 3 bases and J gave up 6 bases; unmatched junction bases: 4. Germline lookup yields CDR1 ENHRY and CDR2 SYGVKD. The CDR3 coding sequence is TGTGCCATCAGTGACTCTAGCGGGAGCCCCGGGGAGCTGTTTTTT. This gives the protein CAISDSSGSPGELFF.

This clonotype is medium-sized by share. The CDR3 sequence: CSANLAGPGFEQYF. CDR3 in DNA: TGCAGTGCTAATCTCGCGGGGCCCGGGTTCGAGCAGTACTTC. V is TRBV20-1 and J is TRBJ2-7; the D gene is possibly TRBD2 (6 bases). The CDR3 is made up of 14 amino acids. V was clipped by 4 bases and J by 6 bases, with 19 bases between them. Germline loops: CDR1 DFQATT, CDR2 SNEGSKA (reference sequence).

In its sample, this clonotype was seen a few times. This chain links TRBV20-1 with TRBJ2-2; 9 nucleotides line up with TRBD1. Germline V gene lookup returns CDR1 DFQATT and CDR2 SNEGSKA (reference sequence). Trimming took 0 bases from V and 3 from J; bases not matched to a gene: 5. This CDR3 region has 16 residues. The DNA for the CDR3 is TGCAGTGCTAGAGATCTGCGGACAGGGGACACCGGGGAGCTGTTTTTT. This encodes CSARDLRTGDTGELFF.

The rearrangement joins TRBV7-9 to TRBJ2-1; tentative D call: TRBD1 (6 bases). This CDR3 comprises 17 residues. V lost 4 bases, J lost 7 bases, and 23 bases lay in between. From germline, CDR1 is SEHNR and CDR2 FQNEAQ (reference sequence). CDR3 region: CASSSDSTTLGRNEQFF. The DNA for the CDR3 is TGTGCCAGCAGCTCGGACAGTACGACCCTAGGACGTAATGAGCAGTTCTTC.

This clonotype has a single count. The CDR3 region has the DNA TGTGCCAGCAGCCCCGGACTAGCGGGGCACGAGCAGTACTTC. Residues: CASSPGLAGHEQYF. The chain has TRBV7-9 and TRBJ2-7; 12 nucleotides agree with TRBD2. Per the germline V gene, CDR1 is SEHNR and CDR2 is FQNEAQ (reference sequence). The CDR3 extends over 14 amino acids. J was trimmed by 5 bases and V by 5 bases; bases with no gene match: 4.

This clonotype was picked up a small number of times. This chain uses TRBV7-9 with TRBJ2-5; D is unresolved. Germline V gives CDR1 SEHNR, CDR2 FQNEAQ (reference sequence). V gave up 5 bases and J gave up 5 bases, with 15 bases separating them. The CDR3 length is 14 residues. CDR3 sequence reads: CASSPLGGMETQYF. Written as DNA, the CDR3 is TGTGCCAGCAGCCCACTCGGTGGTATGGAGACCCAGTACTTC.

In this sample, this clonotype turned up a few times. The V and J genes are TRBV20-1 and TRBJ2-7, with 8 bases identical to TRBD1. In germline, CDR1 is DFQATT, CDR2 SNEGSKA (reference sequence). This CDR3 is built from 14 residues. J was trimmed by 2 bases and V by 1 base; bases with no gene match: 4. As DNA, the CDR3 is TGCAGTGCTAGAGCGGAACAGGGGGCCTACGAGCAGTACGTC. It translates to CSARAEQGAYEQYV.

This sequence joins TRBV12-3 or TRBV12-4 and TRBJ2-1; D is perhaps TRBD2 (6 bases). This CDR3 is built from 13 residues. Trimming cost V 2 bases and J 15 bases, with 17 bases left between them. The CDR3: CASSLNLGGTSFF. In nucleotides, the CDR3 is TGTGCCAGCAGTTTAAATCTCGGCGGGACTTCGTTCTTC.

In its sample, this clonotype is medium-sized. J is TRBJ1-2 and V is TRBV4-3; 7 bases map to TRBD1. Per germline, CDR1 LGHNA and CDR2 YSLEER. V gave up 1 base and J gave up 7 bases; unmatched junction bases: 0. CDR3 size: 12 residues. The CDR3 DNA reads TGCGCCAGCAGCCAAGGACAGGGTGGCTACACCTTC. Amino acid sequence: CASSQGQGGYTF.

The V gene is TRBV5-1, the J gene TRBJ1-4; the match to TRBD1 covers 7 bases. The CDR3 length is 14 residues. The V segment lost 4 bases and the J segment 8 bases; nucleotides outside the gene matches: 8. CDR1 is SGHRS, CDR2 YFSETQ, per germline. The CDR3 DNA reads TGCGCCAGCAGCCTGACAGGGTGGGAAGAAAAACTGTTTTTT. This codes for CASSLTGWEEKLFF.

Of note for this clonotype: This could be a read error, since a much larger clone is one nucleotide away. This chain links TRBV7-9 with TRBJ2-5; 7 positions match TRBD1. Germline-derived CDR1 and CDR2 are SEHNR and FQNEAQ (reference sequence). CDR3 length: 14 residues. Here the CDR3 reads CVSSFSTGVETQYF. Here the CDR3 DNA reads TGTGTCAGCAGCTTTAGCACAGGGGTGGAGACCCAGTACTTC. The full variable domain, completed using reference TRBV7-9 and TRBJ2-5, is DTGVSQNPRHKITKRGQNVTFRCDPISEHNRLYWYRQTLGQGPEFLTYFQNEAQLEKSRLLSDRFSAERPKGSFSTLEIQRTEQGDSAMYLCVSSFSTGVETQYFGPGTRLLVL.

This clonotype was seen a few times. V and J are TRBV6-2 or TRBV6-3 and TRBJ1-1, with D uncertain. The CDR3 covers 11 residues. The germline gives CDR1 MNHEY, CDR2 SVGEGT. With 6 bases removed from V and 7 bases from J, the gap between germline ends came to 9 bases. In DNA form, the CDR3 reads TGTGCCAGCAGCCGAACCGGTGAAGCTTTCTTT. Protein product: CASSRTGEAFF.

About this clonotype: This may be a read error, as it is one base from a much larger clone. The chain joins TRBV10-3 to TRBJ1-2, with D maybe TRBD1 (6 bases). Trimming cost V 6 bases and J 3 bases, with 11 bases left between them. The germline gives CDR1 ENHRY, CDR2 SYGVKD. This CDR3 contains 13 residues. CDR3 nucleotides: TGTGCCATCAGCTCGTCAGGGGACTATGGCTACACCTTC. This sequence encodes CAISSSGDYGYTF.

This chain links TRBV29-1 with TRBJ2-2; D remains ambiguous. The ends were cut back, 5 bases at V and 4 bases at J, with 14 bases in the middle. Germline values: CDR1 SQVTM, CDR2 ANQGSEA. The CDR3 contains 14 residues. CDR3 sequence: CSVRGVGSTGELFF. For the CDR3, the DNA is TGCAGCGTTCGCGGAGTGGGGTCCACCGGGGAGCTGTTTTTT.

Details on this clonotype: A read error is possible here, since a much larger clone lies one base away. The chain combines TRBV7-9 with TRBJ2-6; 7 nucleotides agree with TRBD2. V lost 1 base, J lost 3 bases, and 3 bases stayed unmatched. This CDR3 comprises 16 residues. CDR1 and CDR2 (germline): SEHNR, FQNEAQ (reference sequence). The CDR3 protein is CASSLDASGGANVLTF. CDR3 bases: TGTGCCAGCAGCTTAGATGCTAGCGGTGGGGCCAACGTCCTGACTTTC.

Only one count was recorded for this clonotype. The final CDR3 position lacks the conserved phenylalanine or tryptophan, pointing to a likely read error. The chain links TRBV7-2 to TRBJ2-1; D may be TRBD1 (5 bases). The CDR3 covers 14 residues. The germline V and J ends were trimmed by 5 bases and 6 bases, with 14 bases remaining between them. Germline assignment: CDR1 SGHTA and CDR2 FQGNSA. The CDR3 DNA is TGTGCCAGCAGCCGAAACCAGGGCTTCAATGAGCAGTTCTCC. Encoded protein: CASSRNQGFNEQFS.

This clonotype was observed a few times. V and J are TRBV6-2 or TRBV6-3 and TRBJ1-5; D remains ambiguous. CDR1 is MNHEY, CDR2 SVGEGT, per germline. This CDR3 contains 13 residues. The V end lost 4 bases, the J end lost 0 bases, and 4 bases lay between the germline ends. CDR3 nucleotides: TGTGCCAGCAGTTTGGATAGCAATCAGCCCCAGCATTTT. Protein product: CASSLDSNQPQHF.

The chain uses TRBV12-3 or TRBV12-4 and TRBJ2-1; a weak D match, TRBD2 (6 bases). The CDR3 contains 13 residues. Trimming cost V 3 bases and J 7 bases, with 10 bases left between them. The CDR3 sequence is CASSLGGVNEQFF. Here the CDR3 DNA reads TGTGCCAGCAGTTTGGGGGGAGTTAATGAGCAGTTCTTC.

This clonotype is categorized as medium-sized. This chain joins TRBV12-3 or TRBV12-4 and TRBJ2-1; D possibly corresponds to TRBD1 (5 bases). The V gene lost 5 bases and the J gene lost 12 bases, with 14 bases spanning the gap. The CDR3 runs 12 residues. This CDR3 is CASSPQGSGQFF. As DNA, the CDR3 is TGTGCCAGCAGTCCCCAGGGTTCGGGGCAGTTCTTC.

The chain combines TRBV5-6 with TRBJ1-2; D is unclear. Germline V gene data show CDR1 as SGHDT and CDR2 as YYEEEE. With 1 base removed from V and 5 bases from J, the gap between germline ends came to 21 bases. This CDR3 has 17 amino acids. CDR3 nucleotides: TGTGCCAGCAGCTTGTTTGATACGGCCCGCGGAGGATATGGCTACACCTTC. Amino acid sequence: CASSLFDTARGGYGYTF.